This TCR beta chain came from a study of T-cell reconstitution after alpha-beta-depleted transplantation in children. V was pared by 4 bases and J by 7 bases, with 17 bases between. Per germline, CDR1 SGDLS and CDR2 YYNGEE. This CDR3 comprises 14 residues. Molecular barcoding with unique molecular identifiers was used for the TCRbeta library. TCRdb reprocessed the PCR reads via MiXCR and lists one record per CDR3 protein. The sample contains about 72,000 distinct CDR3 sequences, approximately 7.3% of which appear only once. This clonotype was counted only a few times. This sequence joins TRBV9 and TRBJ1-1, with D perhaps TRBD1 (6 bases). The source is a human donor who donated a stem cell graft to a child with acute lymphoblastic leukemia. The material sequenced was PBMCs from the stem cell graft donor, taken from the stem cell graft. The CDR3 sequence: CASSYMGGNGEAFF. CDR3 nucleotide sequence: TGTGCCAGCAGCTACATGGGGGGCAATGGTGAAGCTTTCTTT.